This T cell receptor beta chain is from a study of T cell changes during pregnancy in multiple sclerosis. Repertoires were generated with immunoSEQ multiplex PCR, while TCRdb's copy carries only in-frame clones and drops some. The table records fewer than 150,000 clones, roughly 95% of them present only once. Sequenced here: peripheral blood, sampled after pregnancy. The TCR was taken from a female donor with multiple sclerosis, enrolled in a pregnancy study.

The CDR3 DNA reads as TGTGCCAGCAGTGATGGGTTGGGACAGGGGGCTCAAGAGACCCAGTACTTC. Translated: CASSDGLGQGAQETQYF. The J gene is TRBJ2-5, the V gene TRBV2; 12 bases map to TRBD1. The V and J ends lost 3 bases and 2 bases, in that order; junction bases with no gene match: 7. Germline V gives CDR1 SNHLY, CDR2 FYNNEI. The length of the CDR3 is 17 residues. The full variable domain, completed using reference TRBV2 and TRBJ2-5, is EPEVTQTPSHQVTQMGQEVILRCVPISNHLYFYWYRQILGQKVEFLVSFYNNEISEKSEIFDDQFSVERPDGSNFTLKIRSTKLEDSAMYFCASSDGLGQGAQETQYFGPGTRLLVL.